This T cell receptor beta chain was sequenced for a study of T-cell reconstitution after alpha-beta-depleted transplantation in children. V lost 3 bases, J lost 5 bases, and 4 bases stayed unmatched. CDR1 is SGHRS, CDR2 YFSETQ, per germline. This CDR3 contains 15 residues. Library preparation (for TCRbeta) was performed with unique molecular identifiers. TCRdb re-called the PCR reads with MiXCR, one entry per CDR3 protein. This table holds about 360,000 distinct CDR3 sequences, about an eighth found once. This clonotype was counted between two and nine times. V is TRBV5-1 and J is TRBJ1-6; 8 bases are shared with TRBD1. This sequence originates from a human donor who donated a stem cell graft to a child with Fanconi anemia. The specimen was PBMCs, collected from the stem cell graft. The CDR3 DNA reads TGCGCCAGCAGCTCCCGGACAGGGAATAATTCACCCCTCCACTTT. It codes for CASSSRTGNNSPLHF.